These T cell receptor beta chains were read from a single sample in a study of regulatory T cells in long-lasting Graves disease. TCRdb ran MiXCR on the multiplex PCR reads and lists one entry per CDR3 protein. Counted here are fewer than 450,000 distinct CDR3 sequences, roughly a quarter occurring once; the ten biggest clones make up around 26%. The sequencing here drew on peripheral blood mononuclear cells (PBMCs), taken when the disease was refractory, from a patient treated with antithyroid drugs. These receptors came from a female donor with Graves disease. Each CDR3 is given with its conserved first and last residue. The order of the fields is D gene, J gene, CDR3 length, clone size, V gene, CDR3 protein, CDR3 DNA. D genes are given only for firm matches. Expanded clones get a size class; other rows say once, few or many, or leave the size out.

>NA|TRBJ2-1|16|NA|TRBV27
CASSFGTTQNRNEQFF
TGTGCCAGCAGTTTTGGAACTACCCAAAACCGGAATGAGCAGTTCTTC
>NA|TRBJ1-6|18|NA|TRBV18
CASSPNYIFRGRDSPLHF
TGTGCCAGCTCACCGAACTACATCTTTAGGGGTCGGGATTCACCCCTCCACTTT
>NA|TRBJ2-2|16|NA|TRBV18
CASSQLAGQSAGELFF
TGTGCCAGCTCTCAATTAGCGGGACAGTCTGCCGGGGAGCTGTTTTTT
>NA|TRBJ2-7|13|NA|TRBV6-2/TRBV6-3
CASSQQGRDEQYF
TGTGCCAGCAGCCAACAGGGGAGGGACGAGCAGTACTTC
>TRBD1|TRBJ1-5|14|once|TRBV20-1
CSAREQGSNQPQHF
TGCAGTGCTAGAGAACAGGGGAGCAATCAGCCCCAGCATTTT
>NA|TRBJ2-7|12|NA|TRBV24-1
CATSDLTPEQYF
TGTGCCACCAGTGATTTGACCCCAGAGCAGTACTTC
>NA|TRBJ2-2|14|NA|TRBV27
CASSLRTVSGELFF
TGTGCCAGCAGTTTAAGGACAGTATCCGGGGAGCTGTTTTTT
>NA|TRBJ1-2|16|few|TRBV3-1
CASSQGVAGSGNGYTF
TGTGCCAGCAGCCAAGGGGTAGCAGGGTCTGGAAATGGCTACACCTTC
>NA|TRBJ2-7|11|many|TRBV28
CASSLANEQYF
TGTGCCAGCAGTTTAGCCAACGAGCAGTACTTC
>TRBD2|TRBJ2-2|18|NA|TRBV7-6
CASSLYPPLAGGTGELFF
TGTGCCAGCAGCTTATACCCCCCTTTGGCGGGGGGCACCGGGGAGCTGTTTTTT
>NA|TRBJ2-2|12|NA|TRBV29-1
CSTRGVTGKLFF
TGCAGCACACGGGGAGTGACCGGGAAGCTGTTTTTT
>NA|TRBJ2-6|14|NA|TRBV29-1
CSVSGSSGANVLTF
TGCAGCGTTTCCGGGAGCTCTGGGGCCAACGTCCTGACTTTC